The entry that follows covers one T cell receptor (beta chain) sequence. The CDR3 is 15 amino acids. Unmatched junction bases numbered 4, after V lost 3 bases and J lost 4 bases. Germline lookup yields CDR1 SGHDT and CDR2 YYEEEE. The data belong to a study of T cells after posttransplantation cyclophosphamide. The method was immunoSEQ multiplex PCR; TCRdb's version includes in-frame clones alone and lacks a portion of them. The sample shows 17,000 or so clones, around nine tenths of them seen only once. Treatment was busulfan-fludarabine conditioning, a marrow graft, and cyclophosphamide on days +3 and +4.

The clonotype originates from a male patient between 60 and 69 years old who received an allogeneic stem cell transplant from a related donor and was CMV-positive. Some T cells may originate from the graft donor. The chain uses TRBV5-6 and TRBJ1-4, with 9 bases lining up with TRBD1. The source was CD4+ T cells sorted from blood, collected after allogeneic stem cell transplant with posttransplant cyclophosphamide. The CDR3 loop reads CASSSEGQGNEKLFF. CDR3 DNA: TGTGCCAGCAGCTCTGAGGGACAGGGTAATGAAAAACTGTTTTTT.